This T cell receptor (beta chain) was found in a study of glioma-infiltrating T cells after dendritic cell vaccination. The study, taken as a whole, reports: Survival was not directly related to TCR clonality in these patients.

Time point here: after dendritic cell vaccination, including at tumor progression/relapse. Before vaccination, two weeks after the third vaccination, and at progression, PBMC were collected. The CDR3 length is 16 residues. With 5 bases clipped from V and 0 bases from J, the junction kept 6 bases outside the gene matches. CDR1 SGHTA and CDR2 FQGNSA come from the germline V gene. TCRB CDR3 was amplified from 2 ug genomic DNA or less. Primers: 60 V beta forward and 13 J beta reverse. Libraries were prepared by immunoSEQ multiplex PCR; TCRdb keeps only in-frame clonotypes and omits some of them. The table records tens of thousands of clones, 85% of them present only once. Worth noting for this clone: Its target is unknown.

This sequence joins TRBV7-2 and TRBJ2-3; 9 bases match TRBD2. The origin of this receptor is a human donor with glioblastoma. Sequenced here: blood, sampled after dendritic cell vaccination. This CDR3 is CASSTGTSQSTDTQYF. CDR3 bases: TGTGCCAGCAGCACAGGGACTAGCCAAAGCACAGATACGCAGTATTTT. Full variable domain (rest looked up from reference TRBV7-2 and TRBJ2-3): GAGVSQSPSNKVTEKGKDVELRCDPISGHTALYWYRQSLGQGLEFLIYFQGNSAPDKSGLPSDRFSAERTGGSVSTLTIQRTQQEDSAVYLCASSTGTSQSTDTQYFGPGTRLTVL.